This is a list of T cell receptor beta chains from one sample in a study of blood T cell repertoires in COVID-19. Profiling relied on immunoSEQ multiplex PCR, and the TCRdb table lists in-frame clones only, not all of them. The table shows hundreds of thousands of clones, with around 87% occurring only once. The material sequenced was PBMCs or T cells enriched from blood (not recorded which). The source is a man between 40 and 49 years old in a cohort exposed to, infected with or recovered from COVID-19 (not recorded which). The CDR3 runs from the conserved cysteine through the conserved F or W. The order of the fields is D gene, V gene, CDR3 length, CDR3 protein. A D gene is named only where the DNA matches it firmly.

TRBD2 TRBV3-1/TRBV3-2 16 CASSSRTSGLKETQYF
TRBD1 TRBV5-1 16 CASSLAGGTGVNEQYF
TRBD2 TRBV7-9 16 CASSLTGGPGLNEQFF
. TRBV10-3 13 CAISPTQWEKLFF
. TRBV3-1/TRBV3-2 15 CASSQPGLSTDTQYF
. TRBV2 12 CASRTDSYEQYF
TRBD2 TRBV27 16 CASSRTSGRGTGELFF
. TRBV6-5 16 CASSYSEEEGYNEQFF
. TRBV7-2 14 CASSLGQGISGYTF
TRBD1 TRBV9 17 CASSPNGGTGYTGELFF
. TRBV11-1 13 CASSPGGSEKLFF
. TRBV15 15 CATSRALGLNTEAFF
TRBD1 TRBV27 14 CASSDRGPTYEQYF
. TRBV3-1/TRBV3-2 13 CASSQTREETQYF
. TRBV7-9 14 CASSLDLGRGGLFF
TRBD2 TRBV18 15 CASSPLGGTGYEQYF
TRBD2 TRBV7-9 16 CASSPVASGNTGELFF
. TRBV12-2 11 CASRFLLEQYF
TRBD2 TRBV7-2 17 CASSSTSGREAFYEQYF
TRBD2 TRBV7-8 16 CASSLRAGATTGELFF
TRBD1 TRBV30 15 CAWSLGQGGGNTIYF
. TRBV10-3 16 CAISESVSGSTDTQYF
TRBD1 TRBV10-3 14 CATRQATQGDTQYF
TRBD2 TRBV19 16 CASSMVRTSLSGEQFF
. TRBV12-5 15 CASVARVLAKNIQYF
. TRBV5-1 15 CASSPTGWADQPQHF
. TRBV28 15 CASRSTDRSYNEQFF
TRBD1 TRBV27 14 CASSAKPGGRGYTF
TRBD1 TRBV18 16 CASSLTGTGNNQPQHF
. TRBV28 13 CASSTPGYYGYTF
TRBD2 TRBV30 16 CAWTPGLAGRTDTQYF
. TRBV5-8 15 CASSQTRGIGNTQYF
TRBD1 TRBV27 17 CASRLRDRVVANNEQFF
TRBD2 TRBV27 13 CASSSGRGNEQYF
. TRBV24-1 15 CATSGTGTTNTEAFF
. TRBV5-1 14 CASSFRGGNTEAFF
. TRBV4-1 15 CASSQDWTDRGELFF
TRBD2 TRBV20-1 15 CSAGGTSGSYNEQFF
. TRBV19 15 CASSLGAGIGETQYF
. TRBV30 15 CAWSAGASAKNIQYF
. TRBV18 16 CASSPWPGAFTGELFF
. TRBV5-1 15 CASSLGGYGNTEAFF
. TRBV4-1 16 CASSQEGGLGNSPLHF
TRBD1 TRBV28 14 CASREHGTGPSYTF
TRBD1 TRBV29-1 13 CSAISGQGYEQYF
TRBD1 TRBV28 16 CASSLGGTGRTDTQYF
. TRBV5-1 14 CASSLSGFTDTQYF
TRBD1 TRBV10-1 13 CASSAAGGYGYTF
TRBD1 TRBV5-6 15 CASSLPGTGNTEAFF
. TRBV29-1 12 CSVVTDGNTIYF